Shown below are 8 T cell receptor beta chains from a single sample sequenced in a study of response to subunit inactivated influenza vaccine. Via MiXCR, TCRdb re-called the RT-PCR reads, giving one row per CDR3 protein. The sample records about 650,000 distinct CDR3 sequences, around 16% being singletons. Sequencing was performed on PBMCs from blood, taken 11 to 12 days after vaccination. The receptor source for this set is a man aged 45-60 years who received an inactivated influenza vaccine.

This clonotype showed up just a few times. The gene calls are TRBV7-9 and TRBJ2-7, with no clear D. V was clipped by 5 bases and J by 4 bases, with 9 bases between them. CDR1 is SEHNR, CDR2 FQNEAQ, per germline (reference sequence). The CDR3 consists of 12 residues. CDR3 nucleotide sequence: TGTGCCAGCAGCACCCCGCGATACGAGCAGTACTTC. Its translation: CASSTPRYEQYF.

The rearrangement joins TRBV7-2 to TRBJ1-3; 8 bases match TRBD1. The CDR3 is 15 residues long. The germline V gene has CDR1 SGHTA and CDR2 FQGNSA. J lost 4 bases, V lost 5 bases, and 7 bases had no gene match. The CDR3 DNA reads as TGTGCCAGCAGCGTTAGACAGGGGAGCGGAAACACCATATATTTT. It specifies CASSVRQGSGNTIYF.

V usage is TRBV5-1 and J usage is TRBJ1-5; 7 bases line up with TRBD1. The CDR3 extends over 15 amino acids. Germline V CDR1 and CDR2: SGHRS, YFSETQ. V was clipped by 4 bases and J by 4 bases; unmatched bases: 8. The DNA of the CDR3 is TGCGCCAGCAGCCCTGAGGGACAGACAAATCAGCCCCAGCATTTT. This codes for CASSPEGQTNQPQHF.

The sample holds a few counts of this clonotype. The gene calls are TRBV10-3 and TRBJ2-7, with 8 bases aligning to TRBD1. The V segment lost 4 bases and the J segment 1 base; nucleotides outside the gene matches: 12. The CDR3 covers 17 residues. Germline V CDR1 and CDR2: ENHRY, SYGVKD. The DNA for the CDR3 is TGTGCCATCAGTGGCCGGGACAGGCCGATGGAATCCTACGAGCAGTACTTC. As protein: CAISGRDRPMESYEQYF.

This clonotype came up a few times. The chain couples TRBV4-1 to TRBJ2-3; tentative D call: TRBD1 (6 bases). This CDR3 is built from 15 residues. Germline lookup yields CDR1 MGHRA and CDR2 YSYEKL. Deletions cut 3 bases from V and 2 bases from J, with 12 bases between. CDR3 residues: CASSHSGQTTDTQYF. The CDR3 bases are TGCGCCAGCAGCCACTCAGGACAGACCACAGATACGCAGTATTTT.

This clonotype turned up a few times. The chain links TRBV27 to TRBJ1-2; 7 bases are shared with TRBD1. CDR1 is MNHEY, CDR2 SMNVEV, per germline (reference sequence). This CDR3 is built from 15 residues. The V and J ends lost 6 bases and 4 bases, in that order; junction bases with no gene match: 11. The CDR3, as DNA: TGTGCCAGCAGAGGGGGCGGGGGACTCCTCTATGGCTACACCTTC. Its protein product is CASRGGGGLLYGYTF.

CDR3 sequence: CAWSKGQGAGEQYF. The DNA for the CDR3 is TGTGCCTGGAGTAAAGGACAGGGGGCGGGGGAGCAGTACTTC. V is TRBV30 and J is TRBJ2-7; 11 nucleotides line up with TRBD1. The J segment lost 7 bases and the V segment lost 2 bases, leaving 7 bases of the junction unmatched. CDR1 is GTSNPN and CDR2 is SVGIG in the germline V gene (reference sequence). CDR3 length: 14 residues. Complete variable domain (other parts from reference TRBV30 and TRBJ2-7): SQTIHQWPATLVQPVGSPLSLECTVEGTSNPNLYWYRQAAGRGLQLLFYSVGIGQISSEVPQNLSASRPQDRQFILSSKKLLLSDSGFYLCAWSKGQGAGEQYFGPGTRLTVT.

This clonotype was seen a few times. The chain recombines TRBV5-1 with TRBJ2-1, with 9 bases that match TRBD2. J gave up 8 bases and V 2 bases, and 17 bases lay outside the gene matches. The CDR3 is 18 residues long. Per the germline V gene, CDR1 is SGHRS and CDR2 is YFSETQ. Here the CDR3 reads CASSFGRREGRMWDEQFF. CDR3 nucleotide sequence: TGCGCCAGCAGCTTCGGTCGGCGGGAGGGACGAATGTGGGATGAGCAGTTCTTC.